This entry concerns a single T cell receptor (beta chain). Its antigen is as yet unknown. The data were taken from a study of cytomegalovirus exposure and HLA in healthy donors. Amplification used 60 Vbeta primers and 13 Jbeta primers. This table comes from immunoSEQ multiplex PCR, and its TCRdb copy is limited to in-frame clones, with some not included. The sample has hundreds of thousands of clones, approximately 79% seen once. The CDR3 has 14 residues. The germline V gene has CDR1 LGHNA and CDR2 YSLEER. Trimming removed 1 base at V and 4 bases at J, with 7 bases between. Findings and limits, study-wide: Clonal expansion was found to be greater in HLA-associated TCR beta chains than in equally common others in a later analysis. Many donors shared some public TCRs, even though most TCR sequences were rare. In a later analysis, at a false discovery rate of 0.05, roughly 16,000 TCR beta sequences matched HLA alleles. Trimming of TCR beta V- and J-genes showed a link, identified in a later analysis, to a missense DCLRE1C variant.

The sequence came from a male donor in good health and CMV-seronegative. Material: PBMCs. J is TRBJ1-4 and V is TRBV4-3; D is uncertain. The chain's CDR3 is CASSQGRNNEKLFF. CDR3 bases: TGCGCCAGCAGCCAAGGGCGGAATAATGAAAAACTGTTTTTT.